These T cell receptor beta chains were read from a single sample in a study of memory CD8 T cells in hepatitis C reinfection. Sequenced by immunoSEQ multiplex PCR; TCRdb stores in-frame clones only, minus some. The sample includes 40,000 to 60,000 clones, about nine tenths of them seen just once. Sequenced input: naive CD8+ T cells sorted from blood. Receptors originate from a young man with hepatitis C virus infection. CDR3s include the opening cysteine and the closing phenylalanine or tryptophan. The D gene is left open where the match is weak. Clone size appears in some rows only: once, few, many, or a class for an expanded clone.

v_call,clone_size,d_call,j_call,cdr3_aa,cdr3_nt
TRBV4-3,NA,TRBD1,TRBJ1-5,CASSQDWGQGGQPQHF,TGCGCCAGCAGCCAAGATTGGGGACAGGGTGGACAGCCCCAGCATTTT
TRBV9,NA,NA,TRBJ1-2,CASSAGLHGYTF,TGTGCCAGCAGCGCCGGGTTGCATGGCTACACCTTC
TRBV7-9,NA,TRBD2,TRBJ2-7,CATFLAGGREQYF,TGTGCCACCTTTCTAGCGGGAGGTCGCGAGCAGTACTTC
TRBV4-1,NA,NA,TRBJ1-5,CASSQGQGRQPQHF,TGCGCCAGCAGCCAAGGGCAGGGCAGGCAGCCCCAGCATTTT
TRBV5-6,NA,NA,TRBJ2-3,CASSFGRTDTQYF,TGTGCCAGCAGCTTTGGGCGCACAGATACGCAGTATTTT
TRBV19,NA,TRBD2,TRBJ2-1,CASSTAGLANEQFF,TGTGCCAGTAGTACCGCCGGACTAGCAAATGAGCAGTTCTTC
TRBV11-3,NA,TRBD2,TRBJ2-3,CASSSGLAGGTDTQYF,TGTGCCAGCAGCTCGGGACTAGCGGGAGGCACAGATACGCAGTATTTT
TRBV30,NA,TRBD1,TRBJ2-2,CAWSGRQGDDTGELFF,TGTGCCTGGAGTGGTAGACAGGGGGATGACACCGGGGAGCTGTTTTTT
TRBV5-8,few,NA,TRBJ1-1,CASSGTVEAFF,TGTGCCAGCAGCGGCACAGTCGAAGCTTTCTTT
TRBV6-5,NA,NA,TRBJ2-1,CASSYELGNEQFF,TGTGCCAGCAGTTACGAACTAGGGAATGAGCAGTTCTTC
TRBV14,NA,NA,TRBJ2-5,CASSAPRGSAPQETQYF,TGTGCCAGCAGCGCTCCCAGGGGTTCGGCGCCACAAGAGACCCAGTACTTC
TRBV11-3,NA,TRBD1,TRBJ2-2,CASSPGTGGFTGELFF,TGTGCCAGCAGCCCGGGGACAGGGGGCTTCACCGGGGAGCTGTTTTTT
TRBV28,NA,TRBD1,TRBJ1-3,CASRGQGAFGNTIYF,TGTGCCAGCAGGGGACAGGGGGCGTTTGGAAACACCATATATTTT
TRBV29-1,NA,TRBD2,TRBJ2-1,CSVNGGASSEQFF,TGCAGCGTTAACGGGGGGGCTAGCAGTGAGCAGTTCTTC
TRBV11-2,NA,TRBD1,TRBJ2-5,CASSHGQAVLFHQETQYF,TGTGCCAGCAGCCATGGACAGGCGGTCCTTTTCCACCAAGAGACCCAGTACTTC
TRBV5-1,NA,TRBD2,TRBJ2-2,CASSPGLAGQRELFF,TGCGCCAGCAGCCCCGGACTAGCGGGCCAGCGGGAGCTGTTTTTT
TRBV28,NA,NA,TRBJ1-5,CASRALGSERSNQPQHF,TGTGCCAGCAGGGCCCTAGGGAGTGAGAGAAGCAATCAGCCCCAGCATTTT
TRBV29-1,NA,NA,TRBJ1-1,CSVPGQNTEAFF,TGCAGCGTGCCGGGACAGAACACTGAAGCTTTCTTT
TRBV6-1,NA,NA,TRBJ2-1,CASSEASGGSYNEQFF,TGTGCCAGCAGTGAAGCCAGCGGAGGCTCCTACAATGAGCAGTTCTTC
TRBV7-9,NA,TRBD1,TRBJ2-7,CASSLAQGVASEQYF,TGTGCCAGCAGCTTAGCGCAGGGGGTGGCGAGTGAGCAGTACTTC
TRBV11-2,NA,TRBD1,TRBJ2-7,CASSASGQGVPYEQYF,TGTGCCAGCAGCGCCAGCGGACAGGGAGTCCCCTACGAGCAGTACTTC
TRBV27,NA,NA,TRBJ2-7,CASSLSIAGDGYEQYF,TGTGCCAGCAGTTTATCGATCGCCGGGGATGGCTACGAGCAGTACTTC
TRBV28,NA,TRBD2,TRBJ2-1,CASTRLAGVIHEQFF,TGTGCCAGCACTCGACTAGCGGGAGTTATACATGAGCAGTTCTTC
TRBV6-1,NA,TRBD2,TRBJ2-1,CASRVLAAYNEQFF,TGTGCCAGCAGAGTCCTAGCGGCGTACAATGAGCAGTTCTTC
TRBV5-1,once,NA,TRBJ1-2,CASSLAFSGYTF,TGCGCCAGCAGCTTGGCCTTCAGTGGCTACACCTTC
TRBV11-2,NA,TRBD2,TRBJ2-5,CANVAGGSETQYF,TGTGCCAACGTAGCGGGAGGCAGTGAGACCCAGTACTTC
TRBV7-6,NA,NA,TRBJ2-3,CASSFTGNTDTQYF,TGTGCCAGCAGCTTCACGGGGAACACAGATACGCAGTATTTT
TRBV9,NA,TRBD2,TRBJ2-3,CASSTLREGTQYF,TGTGCCAGCAGCACTCTCAGGGAGGGTACGCAGTATTTT
TRBV7-9,NA,TRBD1,TRBJ1-1,CASSSGQVEAFF,TGTGCCAGCAGCTCCGGACAGGTTGAAGCTTTCTTT
TRBV11-1,NA,NA,TRBJ2-7,CASSLGRGLPYEQYF,TGTGCCAGCAGCCTCGGGCGAGGGCTCCCGTACGAGCAGTACTTC
TRBV28,NA,NA,TRBJ1-5,CASSFTGNQPQHF,TGTGCCAGCAGTTTCACAGGCAATCAGCCCCAGCATTTT
TRBV14,NA,TRBD2,TRBJ2-5,CASSPLGPAGYAETQYF,TGTGCCAGCAGCCCCCTCGGTCCAGCGGGGTACGCAGAGACCCAGTACTTC
TRBV28,NA,TRBD2,TRBJ2-1,CASRPGLADNEQFF,TGTGCCAGCAGGCCGGGACTAGCAGACAATGAGCAGTTCTTC
TRBV6-5,NA,NA,TRBJ1-1,CASSRTGGWGTEAFF,TGTGCCAGCAGCCGTACGGGGGGTTGGGGCACTGAAGCTTTCTTT
TRBV19,NA,NA,TRBJ1-1,CASSTGDTEAFF,TGTGCCAGTAGTACAGGGGACACTGAAGCTTTCTTT
TRBV5-4,NA,TRBD1,TRBJ1-2,CASSFGQGVNYGYTF,TGTGCCAGCAGCTTTGGACAGGGCGTTAACTATGGCTACACCTTC
TRBV5-1,NA,NA,TRBJ2-1,CASIGDSGYNEQFF,TGCGCCAGCATTGGGGACAGCGGGTACAATGAGCAGTTCTTC
TRBV4-3,NA,TRBD1,TRBJ1-1,CASSQAPGQGGEAFF,TGCGCCAGCAGCCAAGCTCCGGGACAGGGGGGGGAAGCTTTCTTT
TRBV21-1,NA,NA,TRBJ1-5,CASSKEMRTASYSNQPQHF,TGTGCCAGCAGCAAAGAGATGAGGACAGCGAGTTATAGCAATCAGCCTCAGCATTTT
TRBV27,once,NA,TRBJ1-1,CASSLGRGNTEAFF,TGTGCCAGCAGTTTAGGCAGGGGGAACACTGAAGCTTTCTTT
TRBV4-1,NA,TRBD1,TRBJ1-1,CASSPGGIGAEAFF,TGCGCCAGCAGCCCAGGGGGCATCGGCGCTGAAGCTTTCTTT
TRBV4-1,NA,NA,TRBJ2-1,CASSQVPRISSYNEQFF,TGCGCCAGCAGCCAAGTTCCGCGGATTAGCTCCTACAATGAGCAGTTCTTC
TRBV6-6,NA,NA,TRBJ2-7,CASSPGGRESSYEQYF,TGTGCCAGCAGTCCCGGGGGGCGGGAGAGCTCCTACGAGCAGTACTTC
TRBV14,once,NA,TRBJ2-2,CASSHRNTGELFF,TGTGCCAGCAGCCACCGGAACACCGGGGAGCTGTTTTTT
TRBV6-5,NA,TRBD1,TRBJ2-7,CASSSDRGAYEQYF,TGTGCCAGCAGTTCCGACAGGGGCGCCTACGAGCAGTACTTC
TRBV5-1,NA,TRBD2,TRBJ2-1,CASSPPHGAGGFDEQFF,TGCGCCAGCAGCCCCCCTCATGGGGCGGGGGGTTTCGATGAGCAGTTCTTC
TRBV30,once,NA,TRBJ1-1,CAWSRAPAGASEAFF,TGTGCCTGGAGTCGTGCCCCGGCGGGTGCGAGTGAAGCTTTCTTT
TRBV7-8,NA,TRBD2,TRBJ2-7,CASSLGLADPWRSYEQYF,TGTGCCAGCAGCTTAGGTCTAGCGGACCCCTGGAGGTCCTACGAGCAGTACTTC
TRBV6-6,NA,NA,TRBJ1-3,CASSPFGGAAGNTIYF,TGTGCCAGCAGTCCCTTTGGGGGGGCTGCTGGAAACACCATATATTTT
TRBV11-2,NA,NA,TRBJ2-1,CASSGTHNEQFF,TGTGCCAGCAGCGGGACACACAATGAGCAGTTCTTC
TRBV6-5,NA,NA,TRBJ1-1,CASSYSNMDRAFF,TGTGCCAGCAGTTACTCGAATATGGACAGAGCTTTCTTT
TRBV5-1,NA,TRBD2,TRBJ2-3,CASTGGFTDTQYF,TGCGCCAGCACCGGGGGGTTCACAGATACGCAGTATTTT
TRBV27,NA,TRBD2,TRBJ2-7,CASSPLAGSSYEQYF,TGTGCCAGCAGTCCCCTAGCGGGTAGCTCCTACGAGCAGTACTTC
TRBV11-2,NA,NA,TRBJ2-3,CASSQGGGVWRDTQYF,TGTGCCAGCAGCCAAGGGGGGGGAGTTTGGCGAGATACGCAGTATTTT
TRBV19,NA,NA,TRBJ2-1,CASSIYGGPSNNEQFF,TGTGCCAGTAGTATCTATGGAGGGCCGTCCAACAATGAGCAGTTCTTC
TRBV27,NA,NA,TRBJ2-7,CASSGGNQPYEQYF,TGTGCCAGCAGTGGAGGTAACCAACCCTACGAGCAGTACTTC
TRBV7-6,NA,TRBD2,TRBJ2-1,CASSPSGGRNEQFF,TGTGCCAGCAGCCCGTCAGGCGGGAGGAATGAGCAGTTCTTC
TRBV4-1,NA,NA,TRBJ2-1,CASSHLYNEQFF,TGCGCCAGCAGCCACCTGTACAATGAGCAGTTCTTC